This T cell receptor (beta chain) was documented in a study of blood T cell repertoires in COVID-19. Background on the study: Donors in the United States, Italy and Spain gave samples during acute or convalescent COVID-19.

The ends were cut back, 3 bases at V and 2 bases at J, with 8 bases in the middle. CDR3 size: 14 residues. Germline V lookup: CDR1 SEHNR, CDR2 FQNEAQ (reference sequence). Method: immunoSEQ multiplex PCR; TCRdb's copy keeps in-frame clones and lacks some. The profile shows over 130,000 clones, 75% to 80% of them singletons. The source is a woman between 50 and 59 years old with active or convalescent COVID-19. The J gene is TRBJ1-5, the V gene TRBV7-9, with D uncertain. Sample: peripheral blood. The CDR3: CASSFGRGNQPQHF. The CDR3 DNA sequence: TGTGCCAGCAGCTTTGGCCGGGGCAATCAGCCCCAGCATTTT. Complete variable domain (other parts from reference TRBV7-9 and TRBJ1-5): DTGVSQNPRHKITKRGQNVTFRCDPISEHNRLYWYRQTLGQGPEFLTYFQNEAQLEKSRLLSDRFSAERPKGSFSTLEIQRTEQGDSAMYLCASSFGRGNQPQHFGDGTRLSIL.